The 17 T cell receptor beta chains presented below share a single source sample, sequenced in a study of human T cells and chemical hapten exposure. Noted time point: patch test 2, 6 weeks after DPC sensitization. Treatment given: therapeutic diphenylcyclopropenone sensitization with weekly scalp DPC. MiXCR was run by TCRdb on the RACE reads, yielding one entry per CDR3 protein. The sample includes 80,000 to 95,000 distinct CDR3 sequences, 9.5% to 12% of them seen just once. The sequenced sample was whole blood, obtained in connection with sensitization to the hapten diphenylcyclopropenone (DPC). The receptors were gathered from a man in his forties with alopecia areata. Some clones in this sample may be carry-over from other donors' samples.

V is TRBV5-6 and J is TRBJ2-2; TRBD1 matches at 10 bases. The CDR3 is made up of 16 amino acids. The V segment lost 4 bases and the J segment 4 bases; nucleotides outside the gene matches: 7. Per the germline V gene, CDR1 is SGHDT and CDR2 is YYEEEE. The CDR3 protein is CASSIPGQGFTGELFF. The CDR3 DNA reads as TGTGCCAGCAGCATTCCGGGACAGGGGTTCACCGGGGAGCTGTTTTTT.

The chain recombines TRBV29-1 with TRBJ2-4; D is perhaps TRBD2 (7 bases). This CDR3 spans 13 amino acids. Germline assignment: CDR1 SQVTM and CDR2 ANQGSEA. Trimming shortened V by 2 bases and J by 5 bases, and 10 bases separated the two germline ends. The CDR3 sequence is CSVEKGGENIQYF. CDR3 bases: TGCAGCGTTGAAAAAGGGGGGGAAAACATTCAGTACTTC.

CDR3 amino acids: CASSETGFEKLFF. CDR3 nucleotide sequence: TGTGCCAGCAGTGAAACGGGGTTTGAAAAACTGTTTTTT. The chain has TRBV6-1 and TRBJ1-4; D remains unclear. Germline CDR1 reads MNHNS; CDR2 reads SASEGT. CDR3 length: 13 residues. V was cut by 2 bases and J by 7 bases, with 8 bases left in between.

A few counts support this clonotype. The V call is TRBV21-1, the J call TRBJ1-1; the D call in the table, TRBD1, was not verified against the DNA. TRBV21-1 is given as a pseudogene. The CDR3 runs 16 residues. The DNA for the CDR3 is TGTGCCAGCAGCAAATTGAGGTCGTCGCAGGGCAGTGAAGCTTTCTTT. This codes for CASSKLRSSQGSEAFF.

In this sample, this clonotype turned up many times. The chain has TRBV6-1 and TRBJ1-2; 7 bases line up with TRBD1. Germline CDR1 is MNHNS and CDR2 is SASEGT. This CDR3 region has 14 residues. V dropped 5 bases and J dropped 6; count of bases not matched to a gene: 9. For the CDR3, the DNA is TGTGCCAGCAGTTCTCTCAGGGGGGGGAATGGCTACACCTTC. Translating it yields CASSSLRGGNGYTF.

CDR3 protein: CASSEHRVQRETQYF. CDR3 DNA sequence: TGTGCCAGCAGCGAACACAGGGTTCAAAGGGAGACCCAGTACTTC. The chain links TRBV7-9 to TRBJ2-5; D is perhaps TRBD1 (6 bases). Germline V gene lookup returns CDR1 SEHNR and CDR2 FQNEAQ (reference sequence). V was pared by 5 bases and J by 5 bases, with 18 bases between. This CDR3 comprises 15 residues.

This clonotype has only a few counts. CDR3 coding DNA: TGCGCCAGCAGCTCCGGACAGGGAGGTACTGAAGCTTTCTTT. Its translation: CASSSGQGGTEAFF. V gene TRBV5-1 combines with J gene TRBJ1-1; 8 bases match TRBD1. J gave up 5 bases and V 3 bases, and 6 bases lay outside the gene matches. This CDR3 spans 14 amino acids. CDR1 is SGHRS and CDR2 is YFSETQ in the germline V gene.

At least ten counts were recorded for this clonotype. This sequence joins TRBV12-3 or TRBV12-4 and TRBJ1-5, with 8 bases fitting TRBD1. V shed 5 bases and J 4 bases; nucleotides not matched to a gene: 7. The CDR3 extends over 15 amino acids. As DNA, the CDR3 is TGTGCCAGCAGTCCTGGTGGGACAGGTAATCAGCCCCAGCATTTT. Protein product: CASSPGGTGNQPQHF.

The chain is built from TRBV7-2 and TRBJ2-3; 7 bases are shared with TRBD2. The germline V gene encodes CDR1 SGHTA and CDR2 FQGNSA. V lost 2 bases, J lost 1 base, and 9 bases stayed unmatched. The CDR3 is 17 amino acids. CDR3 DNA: TGTGCCAGCAGCTTAAACGGGAGGAGCGTGGGCACAGATACGCAGTATTTT. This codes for CASSLNGRSVGTDTQYF.

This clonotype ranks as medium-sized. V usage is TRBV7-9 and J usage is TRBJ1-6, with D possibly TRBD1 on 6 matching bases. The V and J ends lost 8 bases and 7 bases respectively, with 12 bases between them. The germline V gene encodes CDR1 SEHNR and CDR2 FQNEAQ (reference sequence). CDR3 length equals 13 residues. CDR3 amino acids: CASRDIENSPLHF. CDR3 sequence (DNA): TGTGCCAGCCGGGACATTGAAAATTCACCCCTCCACTTT.

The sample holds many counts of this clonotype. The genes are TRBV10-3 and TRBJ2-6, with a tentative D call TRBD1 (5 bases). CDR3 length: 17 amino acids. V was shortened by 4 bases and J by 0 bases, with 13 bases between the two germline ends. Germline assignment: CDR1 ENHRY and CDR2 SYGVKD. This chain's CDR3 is CAISGEQQVSGANVLTF. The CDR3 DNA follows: TGTGCCATCAGTGGGGAACAACAGGTCTCTGGGGCCAACGTCCTGACTTTC.

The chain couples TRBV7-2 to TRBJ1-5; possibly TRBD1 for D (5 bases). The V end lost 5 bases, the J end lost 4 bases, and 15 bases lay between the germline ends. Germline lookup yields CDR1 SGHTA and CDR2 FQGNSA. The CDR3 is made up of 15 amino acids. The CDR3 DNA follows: TGTGCCAGCAGCCCTGCAGGGCCCAATAATCAGCCCCAGCATTTT. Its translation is CASSPAGPNNQPQHF.

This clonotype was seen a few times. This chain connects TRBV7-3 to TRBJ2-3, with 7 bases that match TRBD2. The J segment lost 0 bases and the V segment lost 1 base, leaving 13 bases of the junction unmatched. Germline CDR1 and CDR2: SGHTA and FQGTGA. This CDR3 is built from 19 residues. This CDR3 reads CASSLRGVVASGSTDTQYF. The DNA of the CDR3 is TGTGCCAGCAGCTTAAGAGGGGTTGTGGCTAGCGGAAGCACAGATACGCAGTATTTT.

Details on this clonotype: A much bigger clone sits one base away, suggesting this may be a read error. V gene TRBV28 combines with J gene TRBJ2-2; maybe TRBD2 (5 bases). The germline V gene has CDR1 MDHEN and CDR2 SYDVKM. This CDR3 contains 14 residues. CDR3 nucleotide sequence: TGTGCCGGCAGTTTAGCGCATCTACCCGGGGAGCTGTTTTTT. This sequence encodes CAGSLAHLPGELFF.

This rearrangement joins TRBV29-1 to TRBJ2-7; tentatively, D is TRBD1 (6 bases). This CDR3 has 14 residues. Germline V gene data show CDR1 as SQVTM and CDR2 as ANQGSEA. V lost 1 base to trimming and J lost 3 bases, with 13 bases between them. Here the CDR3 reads CSVEGSDSNYEQYF. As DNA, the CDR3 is TGCAGCGTTGAAGGATCGGACAGCAACTACGAGCAGTACTTC.

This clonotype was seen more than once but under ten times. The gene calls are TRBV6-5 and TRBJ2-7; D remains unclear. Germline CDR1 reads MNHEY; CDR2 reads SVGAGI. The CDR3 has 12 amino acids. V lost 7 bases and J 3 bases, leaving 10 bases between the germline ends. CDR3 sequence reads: CASKGGVYEQYF. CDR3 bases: TGTGCCAGCAAGGGCGGAGTCTACGAGCAGTACTTC.

The CDR3 DNA follows: TGTGCCAGCAGTTTCTACCTCTCTGGGGCCAACGTCCTGACTTTC. Its protein product is CASSFYLSGANVLTF. The chain carries TRBV28 and TRBJ2-6; D ambiguous. CDR3 length equals 15 residues. Deletions cut 3 bases from V and 0 bases from J, with 6 bases between. Germline V lookup: CDR1 MDHEN, CDR2 SYDVKM.